The sequence of this TCR beta chain was determined in a study of blood T cell repertoires in COVID-19. In the source study's methods: Nucleated cell number was recorded as an estimate derived from reference gene primer amplification. This table comes from immunoSEQ multiplex PCR, and its TCRdb copy is limited to in-frame clones, with some not included. V and J calls and clone size follow that table, whereas D and trimming were derived from the DNA. The sample contains about 250,000 clones, around 82% of which appear only once. CDR3 length equals 15 residues. V lost 1 base to trimming and J lost 3 bases, with 10 bases between them. Germline-derived CDR1 and CDR2 are MGHRA and YSYEKL. This clone was observed a few times.

This chain connects TRBV4-1 to TRBJ2-1, with a possible D match to TRBD2 (5 bases). The sample comprised peripheral blood. This TCR was recovered from an elderly man with acute or convalescent COVID-19. The CDR3 here is CASSQVIGLYNEQFF. CDR3 bases: TGCGCCAGCAGCCAAGTGATAGGACTCTACAATGAGCAGTTCTTC.